Each of the 18 T cell receptor beta chains below was sequenced from the same sample in a study of blood T cells in healthy people across ages. It was with a sample-barcoded 5' primer and a J-beta primer mix that a second PCR of roughly 7 to 12 cycles was run. One entry per CDR3 protein results from TCRdb running MiXCR on the 5' RACE reads. The sample lists hundreds of thousands of distinct CDR3 sequences, 24% occurring once. The same sample was also studied in work on T cells of mothers and their children.

The sample was blood. These receptors were collected from a boy between 10 and 17 years old in good health.

As regards this clonotype: A read error may produce the germline difference seen at one junction end. The gene calls are TRBV7-2 and TRBJ2-2; 9 bases agree with TRBD1. Germline assignment: CDR1 SGHTA and CDR2 FQGNSA. The CDR3 totals 15 residues. For the CDR3, the DNA is TGTGCCAACAGCTCACCATGGACAGGGGCCGGGGAGCTGTTTTTT. It yields the protein CANSSPWTGAGELFF.

This chain connects TRBV12-3 or TRBV12-4 to TRBJ2-5; tentatively, D is TRBD1 or TRBD2 (6 bases each). CDR3 length: 13 residues. The ends were cut back, 3 bases at V and 4 bases at J, with 9 bases in the middle. CDR3 in amino acids: CASSLWGAETQYF. Written as DNA, the CDR3 is TGTGCCAGCAGTTTGTGGGGGGCAGAGACCCAGTACTTC.

The V and J genes are TRBV19 and TRBJ2-3; unclear D gene. CDR3 size: 14 residues. Trimming cost V 6 bases and J 3 bases, with 13 bases left between them. CDR1 and CDR2 from the germline V gene are LNHDA and SQIVND (reference sequence). DNA for the CDR3: TGTGCCAGTAGCCAAGGTCTCGGGACAGATACGCAGTATTTT. Protein product: CASSQGLGTDTQYF.

Worth noting for this clonotype: An end of the junction differs from the germline gene, which may be a read error. The chain uses TRBV4-3 and TRBJ1-2; TRBD1 is a possible D gene (6 bases). This CDR3 contains 15 residues. Germline V gives CDR1 LGHNA, CDR2 YSLEER. CDR3 loop: CASSQETGRVLGYTF. CDR3 nucleotides: TGCGCCAGCAGCCAAGAGACAGGTCGTGTGTTGGGCTACACTTTC.

This chain uses TRBV7-6 with TRBJ2-2; a possible D gene is TRBD2 (6 bases). Between the trimmed V and J ends, which lost 7 bases and 5 bases, there was a span of 14 bases. Germline V gene lookup returns CDR1 SGHVS and CDR2 FNYEAQ. The CDR3 has 14 amino acids. CDR3 residues: CASTGGLETGELFF. CDR3 bases: TGTGCCAGCACCGGAGGGTTGGAAACCGGGGAGCTGTTTTTT.

This clonotype was found many times. The chain couples TRBV11-2 to TRBJ2-1; D is unclear. CDR1 SGHAT and CDR2 FQNNGV come from the germline V gene. The CDR3 spans 15 residues. The V and J ends lost 5 bases and 0 bases respectively, with 11 bases between them. This CDR3 is CASSPGESSYNEQFF. CDR3 bases: TGTGCCAGCAGCCCCGGTGAGAGCTCCTACAATGAGCAGTTCTTC.

This clonotype was observed at least ten times. An end of the junction does not agree with germline; a read error may underlie this. The rearrangement links TRBV5-1 to TRBJ2-7; TRBD1 matches 11 bases. The length of the CDR3 is 15 residues. Per the germline V gene, CDR1 is SGHRS and CDR2 is YFSETQ. Written as DNA, the CDR3 is TGTGCCAGCAGCTTAGCCGGACAGGGGGCTTACGAGCAGTACTTC. Its translation: CASSLAGQGAYEQYF.

This clonotype showed up just a few times. V and J are TRBV12-3 or TRBV12-4 and TRBJ1-2; 8 nucleotides agree with TRBD1. J was trimmed by 1 base and V by 5 bases; bases with no gene match: 6. The CDR3 is 15 amino acids. The CDR3, as DNA: TGTGCCAGCAGTCCGTCAGGGGGCCTTAACTATGGCTACACCTTC. Translated: CASSPSGGLNYGYTF.

V gene TRBV13 combines with J gene TRBJ2-1, with no clear D. The CDR3 has 12 amino acids. Trimming took 2 bases from V and 10 from J, leaving 9 bases between them. Germline loops: CDR1 PRHDT, CDR2 FYEKMQ (reference sequence). The CDR3 DNA is TGTGCCAGCAGCTTACCCATGGGGGAGCAGTTCTTC. Protein: CASSLPMGEQFF.

This clonotype was counted between two and nine times. Germline is not matched at one junction end, which may reflect a read error. The gene calls are TRBV15 and TRBJ2-4; D is possibly TRBD1 or TRBD2 (6 bases each). The CDR3 consists of 18 residues. Per the germline V gene, CDR1 is LNHNV and CDR2 is YYDKDF (reference sequence). In DNA form, the CDR3 reads TGTGCCACCAGCCGGTCAGGGGAGGTAGTTTGGGCCAAAAACGTTCAGTACTTC. This sequence encodes CATSRSGEVVWAKNVQYF. Variable domain in full (rest from reference TRBV15 and TRBJ2-4): DAMVIQNPRYQVTQFGKPVTLSCSQTLNHNVMYWYQQKSSQAPKLLFHYYDKDFNNEADTPDNFQSRRPNTSFCFLDIRSPGLGDTAMYLCATSRSGEVVWAKNVQYFGAGTRLSVL.

This clonotype was picked up a small number of times. The chain couples TRBV7-2 to TRBJ2-7, with D perhaps assigned TRBD1 or TRBD2 (6 bases each). V lost 5 bases and J lost 6, with 17 bases in between. The CDR3 loop spans 14 amino acids. Germline CDR1 is SGHTA and CDR2 is FQGNSA. The DNA for the CDR3 is TGTGCCAGCAGCGCGGGACAAGCTTACGTCGAGCAGTACTTC. The encoded protein is CASSAGQAYVEQYF.

This clonotype was seen only a few times. This sequence joins TRBV4-2 and TRBJ2-1, with 11 bases lining up with TRBD2. Gene TRBJ2-7 matches the end of the DNA better, so the J call may be wrong. CDR1 is LGHNA, CDR2 YNFKEQ, per germline. CDR3 size: 15 residues. CDR3 region: CASSQVLAGDGEQYF. In nucleotides, the CDR3 is TGTGCCAGCAGCCAAGTACTAGCGGGAGATGGCGAGCAGTACTTC.

The chain's CDR3 is CASSARTDNEQFF. In nucleotides, the CDR3 is TGTGCCAGCAGTGCCCGGACCGACAATGAGCAGTTCTTC. The chain has TRBV6-1 and TRBJ2-1; no clear D. Trimming removed 4 bases from V and 5 bases from J, with 9 bases in between. Germline V gene lookup returns CDR1 MNHNS and CDR2 SASEGT. The CDR3 totals 13 residues.

The chain carries TRBV7-2 and TRBJ2-5; 9 nucleotides line up with TRBD1. The CDR3 has 16 amino acids. Trimming at V came to 1 base and at J to 2 bases, leaving 5 bases not matched to a gene. Germline V gives CDR1 SGHTA, CDR2 FQGNSA. CDR3 residues: CASSLVTGGVQETQYF. The DNA of the CDR3 is TGTGCCAGCAGCTTAGTGACAGGGGGGGTACAAGAGACCCAGTACTTC.

This clonotype turned up a few times. The J gene is TRBJ1-1, the V gene TRBV29-1; D gene unclear. The CDR3 covers 14 residues. From germline, CDR1 is SQVTM and CDR2 ANQGSEA. Trimming removed 7 bases at V and 3 bases at J, with 18 bases between. CDR3 DNA sequence: TGCAGCGGCGAGGTTGGCCCCTGGTACACTGAAGCTTTCTTT. Translation gives CSGEVGPWYTEAFF.

This clonotype has just one count. V usage is TRBV25-1 and J usage is TRBJ2-7; 10 positions match TRBD2. In germline, CDR1 is MGHDK, CDR2 SYGVNS. Trimming removed 4 bases from V and 0 bases from J; junction bases left unmatched: 6. The CDR3 loop spans 16 amino acids. In nucleotides, the CDR3 is TGTGCCAGCAGTGCCCAGACTAGCGGGTCCTCCTACGAGCAGTACTTC. Translated: CASSAQTSGSSYEQYF.

This clonotype was seen a handful of times. The J gene is TRBJ2-5, the V gene TRBV19; D gene uncertain. The J call is in doubt because the DNA end fits TRBJ2-7 better. Germline V lookup: CDR1 LNHDA, CDR2 SQIVND (reference sequence). The CDR3 sequence is 13 residues long. The CDR3 loop reads CASSTQVSYEQYF. CDR3 nucleotides: TGTGCCAGTAGTACCCAGGTCTCCTACGAGCAGTACTTC.

The V and J genes are TRBV20-1 and TRBJ1-1; D not certain. V lost 6 bases and J 7 bases, leaving 12 bases between the germline ends. Germline values: CDR1 DFQATT, CDR2 SNEGSKA (reference sequence). The CDR3 sequence is 11 residues long. In nucleotides, the CDR3 is TGCAGTGCCACGGCGCGGGATGAAGCTTTCTTT. Translation gives CSATARDEAFF.